A selection of T cell receptor beta chains follows, all from one sample in a study of T cell repertoires in cytomegalovirus infection. These TCRs' antigens remain unknown. TCRdb redid the calling of the reads with MiXCR, one entry per CDR3 protein. The sample yields approximately 70,000 distinct CDR3 sequences, around 21% seen once. The sample consisted of PBMCs, sequenced either directly or after in vitro stimulation (not recorded which). These TCRs come from a human donor in good health (CMV status not recorded). Some clones in this sample may be carry-over from other donors' samples. The conserved cysteine and the conserved F or W are not part of the CDR3 here.

j_call | v_call | cdr3_aa
TRBJ2-5 | TRBV10-3 | AIRKTSGRAGEETQY
TRBJ2-2 | TRBV3-1 | ASSRPGTGIHTGELF
TRBJ1-5 | TRBV6-1 | ASSYKGAWWNQPQH
TRBJ2-3 | TRBV7-3 | ASSSLGASTDTQY
TRBJ1-1 | TRBV20-1 | SARDPKTANTEAF
TRBJ1-3 | TRBV20-1 | SARDPSSGNTIY
TRBJ1-1 | TRBV7-6 | ASSPGLNTEAF
TRBJ2-1 | TRBV6-1 | ASSRGLAVLTYNEQF
TRBJ2-7 | TRBV5-1 | ASSLDGGSYEQY
TRBJ1-1 | TRBV6-2/TRBV6-3 | ASTNGGGSTEAF
TRBJ2-1 | TRBV12-3/TRBV12-4 | ASSPPQGVRVEQF
TRBJ2-1 | TRBV24-1 | ATSDFPGQGDEQF
TRBJ2-5 | TRBV7-8 | ASSLGYFRAGELFQETQY
TRBJ2-2 | TRBV6-2/TRBV6-3 | ASRRAGSPTGELF
TRBJ2-2 | TRBV10-3 | AISGRVDGELF
TRBJ1-1 | TRBV12-3/TRBV12-4 | ASSFPRARGAF
TRBJ2-7 | TRBV7-2 | ASSLGRGRTYEQY
TRBJ2-4 | TRBV28 | ASSLRGYRNKNIQY
TRBJ2-7 | TRBV4-2 | ASSQEESSSSVSYEQY
TRBJ2-5 | TRBV7-6 | ASKAGFTAQETQY
TRBJ2-1 | TRBV4-1 | ASSQEGEPYNEQF
TRBJ1-6 | TRBV7-8 | ASSLARQGVSYNSPLH
TRBJ2-2 | TRBV12-3/TRBV12-4 | ASSLRASGELF
TRBJ2-3 | TRBV9 | ASSAGGFSTDTQY
TRBJ1-5 | TRBV12-3/TRBV12-4 | ASSSTFRVNQPQH
TRBJ1-5 | TRBV7-2 | ASSPQTGLGNQPQH
TRBJ1-2 | TRBV11-1 | ASSYKGTAYGYT
TRBJ2-2 | TRBV14 | ASSQGFLDGRRTGELF
TRBJ2-6 | TRBV6-1 | ASRPPSGANVLT
TRBJ2-5 | TRBV6-1 | ASNPYPEGQETQY
TRBJ2-1 | TRBV15 | ATSRPPGTANEQF
TRBJ2-4 | TRBV7-2 | ASSLGTSGRIAKNIQY
TRBJ2-1 | TRBV20-1 | SARAGGPYNEQF
TRBJ2-2 | TRBV20-1 | SARGGQGGGNTGELF
TRBJ1-2 | TRBV19 | ASMGQGGYGYT
TRBJ2-1 | TRBV19 | ASSIDLSSGYYNEQF
TRBJ2-1 | TRBV5-6 | ASSLVDEQF
TRBJ2-1 | TRBV29-1 | SARTSGRSGEQF
TRBJ2-5 | TRBV12-3/TRBV12-4 | ASSISGTETQY